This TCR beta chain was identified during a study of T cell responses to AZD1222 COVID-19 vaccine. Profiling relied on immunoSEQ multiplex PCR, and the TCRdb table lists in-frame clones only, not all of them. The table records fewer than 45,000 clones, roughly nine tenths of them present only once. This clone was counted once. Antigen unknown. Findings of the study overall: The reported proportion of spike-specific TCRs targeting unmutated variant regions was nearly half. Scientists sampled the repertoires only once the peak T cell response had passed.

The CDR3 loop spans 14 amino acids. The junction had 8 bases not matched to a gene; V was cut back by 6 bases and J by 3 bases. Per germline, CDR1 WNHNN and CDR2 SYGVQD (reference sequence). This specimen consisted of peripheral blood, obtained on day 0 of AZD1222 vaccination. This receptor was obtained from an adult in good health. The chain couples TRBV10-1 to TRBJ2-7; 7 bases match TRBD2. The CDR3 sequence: CASSVGGVDYEQYF. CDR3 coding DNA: TGCGCCAGCAGCGTGGGGGGGGTCGACTACGAGCAGTACTTC.